The source of this T cell receptor (beta chain) is a study of CD8 T cells in ankylosing spondylitis. General study findings and limits: Disease-linked clones, CD8+, were relatively rare in peripheral blood. Ankylosing spondylitis blood appeared to carry a characteristic TCR beta motif of roughly eight highly homologous variants. Disease-associated clones were reportedly significantly overrepresented in matched ankylosing spondylitis synovial fluid.

To note about this clonotype: The antigen remains unidentified.

Using quantitative 5'-RACE with molecular barcodes, the authors made TCR beta libraries. One entry per CDR3 protein results from TCRdb running MiXCR on the 5' RACE reads. The table shows about 360,000 distinct CDR3 sequences, with about 20% occurring only once. The CDR3 runs to 17 residues. The V segment lost 4 bases and the J segment 0 bases; nucleotides outside the gene matches: 7. Germline-derived CDR1 and CDR2 are LGHDT and YNNKEL (reference sequence). The TCR comes from a male donor with ankylosing spondylitis or in good health (not recorded which). Specimen: blood, either unsorted or a sorted T cell fraction (not recorded which). The chain combines TRBV3-1 with TRBJ2-7; 12 nucleotides match TRBD2. The CDR3 is CASSLNGLAGRSYEQYF. The CDR3 DNA sequence: TGTGCCAGCAGCCTTAATGGACTAGCGGGGCGCTCCTACGAGCAGTACTTC.